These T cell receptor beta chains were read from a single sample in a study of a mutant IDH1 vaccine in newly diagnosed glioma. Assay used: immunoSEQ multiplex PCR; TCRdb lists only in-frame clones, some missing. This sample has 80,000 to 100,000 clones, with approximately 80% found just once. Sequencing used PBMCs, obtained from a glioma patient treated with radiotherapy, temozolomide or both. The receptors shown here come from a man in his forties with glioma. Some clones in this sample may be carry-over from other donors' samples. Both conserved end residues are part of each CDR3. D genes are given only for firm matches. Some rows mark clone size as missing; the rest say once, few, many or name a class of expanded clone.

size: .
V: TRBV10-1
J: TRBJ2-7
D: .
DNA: TGCGCCAGCAGTGAGTCCTACAGGGCAATGGAGCAGTACTTC
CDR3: CASSESYRAMEQYF

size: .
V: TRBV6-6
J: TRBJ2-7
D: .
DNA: TGTGCCAGCAGCCCTGCAAGGTTGCACGAGCAGTACTTC
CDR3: CASSPARLHEQYF

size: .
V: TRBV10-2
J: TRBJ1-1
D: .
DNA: TGCGCCAGCAGTGATAAGAGAGGTAGTGAAGCTTTCTTT
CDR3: CASSDKRGSEAFF

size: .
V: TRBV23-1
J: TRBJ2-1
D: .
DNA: TGCGCCAGCAGCCCGGGCAATGAGCAGTTCTTC
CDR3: CASSPGNEQFF

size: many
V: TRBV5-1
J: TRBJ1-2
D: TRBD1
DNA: TGCGCCAGCAGCTTGGGGGACAGGAACTATGGCTACACCTTC
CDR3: CASSLGDRNYGYTF

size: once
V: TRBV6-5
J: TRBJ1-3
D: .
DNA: TGTGCCAGCAGTGGGGACATTGGAAACACCATATATTTT
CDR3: CASSGDIGNTIYF

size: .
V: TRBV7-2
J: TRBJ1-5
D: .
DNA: TGTGCCAGCAGCGGGAGGGTTCGACAGCCCCAGCATTTT
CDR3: CASSGRVRQPQHF

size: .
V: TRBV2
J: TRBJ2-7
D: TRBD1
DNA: TGTGCCAGCAGGCTCGGGACAGTCCGAACCTACGAGCAGTACTTC
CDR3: CASRLGTVRTYEQYF

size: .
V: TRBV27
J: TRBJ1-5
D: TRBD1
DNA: TGTGCCAGCAGTGCACGAACAGGGGGCGGTAGCAATCAGCCCCAGCATTTT
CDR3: CASSARTGGGSNQPQHF

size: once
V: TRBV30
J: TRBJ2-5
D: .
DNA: TGTGCCTGGAATACAATCACTTTAGGGACCCAGTACTTC
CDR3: CAWNTITLGTQYF

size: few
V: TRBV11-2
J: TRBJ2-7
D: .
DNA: TGTGCCAGCAAATCGGGATCAAACTTCTACGAGCAGTACTTC
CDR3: CASKSGSNFYEQYF

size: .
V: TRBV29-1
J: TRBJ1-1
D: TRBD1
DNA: TGCAGCGTTAGGACAGGGCCGAACACTGAAGCTTTCTTT
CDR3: CSVRTGPNTEAFF

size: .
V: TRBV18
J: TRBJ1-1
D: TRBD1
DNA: TGTGCCAGCTCCGTCGACAGGGGGAAATCGAACACTGAAGCTTTCTTT
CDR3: CASSVDRGKSNTEAFF

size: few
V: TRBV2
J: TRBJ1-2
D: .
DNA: TGTGCCAGCAACTCGGGAGGGGAGGGCTACACCTTC
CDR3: CASNSGGEGYTF

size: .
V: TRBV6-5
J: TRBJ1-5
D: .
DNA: TGTGCCAGCAGGACGGGGCGGCAGCCCCAGCATTTT
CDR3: CASRTGRQPQHF

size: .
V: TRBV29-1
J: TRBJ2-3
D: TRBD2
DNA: TGCAGCGTTGAACGGGTAGCGGGGGTGACAGATACGCAGTATTTT
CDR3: CSVERVAGVTDTQYF

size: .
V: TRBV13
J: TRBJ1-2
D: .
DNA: TGTGCCAGCAGCTTACAGGTGAACTATGGCTACACCTTC
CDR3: CASSLQVNYGYTF

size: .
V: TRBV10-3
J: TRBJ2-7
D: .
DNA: TGTGCCATCAGTGAGCCGTCACGCCTTTACGAGCAGTACTTC
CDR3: CAISEPSRLYEQYF

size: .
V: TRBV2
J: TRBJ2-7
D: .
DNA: TGTGCCAGCAGTGTCCTTAAGGGCGTGGACTTC
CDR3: CASSVLKGVDF

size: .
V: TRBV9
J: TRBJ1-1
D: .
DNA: TGTGCCAGCAGCTATCAGGGTGGCACTGAAGCTTTCTTT
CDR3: CASSYQGGTEAFF

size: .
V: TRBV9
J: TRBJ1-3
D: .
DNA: TGTGCCAGCAGCGGACCTGGAAACACCATATATTTT
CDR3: CASSGPGNTIYF

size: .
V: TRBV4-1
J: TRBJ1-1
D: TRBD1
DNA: TGCGCCAGCAGCCAACCAGGGGGCAACACTGAAGCTTTCTTT
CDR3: CASSQPGGNTEAFF

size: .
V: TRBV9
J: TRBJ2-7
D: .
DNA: TGTGCCAGCAGCGTCGGGGGCGCGTACTACGAGCAGTACTTC
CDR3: CASSVGGAYYEQYF

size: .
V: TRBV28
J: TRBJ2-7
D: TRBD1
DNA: TGTGCCAGCCACAGGGGAACCTACGAGCAGTACTTC
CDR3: CASHRGTYEQYF

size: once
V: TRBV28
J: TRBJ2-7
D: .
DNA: TGTGCCAGCAGTTCGCTCTACGAGCAGTACTTC
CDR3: CASSSLYEQYF

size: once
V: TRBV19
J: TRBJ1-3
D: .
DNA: TGTGCCAGTAGTCGACAGGCTACGTGGGGAAACACCATATATTTT
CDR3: CASSRQATWGNTIYF

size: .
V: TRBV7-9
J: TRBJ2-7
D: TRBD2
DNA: TGTGCCAGCAGCTCCCGGACTAGCGCCTACGAGCAGTACTTC
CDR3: CASSSRTSAYEQYF